Listed below are T cell receptor beta chains from one sample, sequenced in a study of blood T cell repertoires in COVID-19. Libraries were prepared by immunoSEQ multiplex PCR; TCRdb keeps only in-frame clonotypes and omits some of them. The sample contains over 200,000 clones, 75% to 90% of which appear only once. The sample was peripheral blood. These receptors originate from a man under 40 who had recovered from COVID-19. Both conserved end residues are part of each CDR3. D genes are given only for firm matches. The size field is filled for only some rows; it gives once, few, many or a size class.

D	size	J	V	CDR3	DNA
TRBD1	many	TRBJ1-2	TRBV4-3	CASSQPDRANYGYTF	TGCGCCAGCAGCCAACCGGACAGGGCTAACTATGGCTACACCTTC
TRBD1	few	TRBJ2-7	TRBV4-2	CASSQDVRGRSPYEQYF	TGTGCCAGCAGCCAAGACGTAAGGGGGCGCAGCCCCTACGAGCAGTACTTC
TRBD1	NA	TRBJ1-1	TRBV10-2	CASTGTGWEIADTEAFF	TGCGCCAGCACCGGGACAGGGTGGGAAATCGCGGACACTGAAGCTTTCTTT
TRBD1	NA	TRBJ2-6	TRBV7-2	CASTTGGTSGANVLTF	TGTGCCAGCACCACAGGGGGAACCTCTGGGGCCAACGTCCTGACTTTC
NA	NA	TRBJ1-2	TRBV15	CATSRGRPRGAHGYTF	TGTGCCACCAGCAGAGGGCGTCCACGGGGGGCCCACGGCTACACCTTC
TRBD2	NA	TRBJ2-5	TRBV19	CASSSQTSGGPQETQYF	TGTGCCAGTAGTTCCCAAACTAGCGGGGGCCCACAAGAGACCCAGTACTTC
NA	NA	TRBJ1-1	TRBV5-1	CASSITGDLAFF	TGCGCCAGCAGCATCACGGGGGACTTAGCTTTCTTT
NA	NA	TRBJ2-7	TRBV6-1	CASSEGVGSSYEQYF	TGTGCCAGCAGTGAAGGGGTTGGGAGTTCCTACGAGCAGTACTTC
NA	NA	TRBJ1-1	TRBV5-1	CASRRGGEDTEAFF	TGCGCCAGCCGCCGGGGGGGCGAGGACACTGAAGCTTTCTTT
TRBD1	NA	TRBJ1-2	TRBV28	CASSSGQGGKGYTF	TGTGCCAGCAGTTCGGGACAGGGGGGCAAAGGCTACACCTTC
NA	once	TRBJ1-5	TRBV4-2	CASSQEGPLSNQPQHF	TGTGCCAGCAGCCAAGAGGGGCCTTTGAGCAATCAGCCCCAGCATTTT
TRBD1	NA	TRBJ2-1	TRBV15	CATMRNRDRAYNEQFF	TGTGCCACCATGAGGAACCGGGACAGGGCCTACAATGAGCAGTTCTTC
NA	NA	TRBJ1-1	TRBV6-4	CASSRDGLTEAFF	TGTGCCAGCAGTCGTGACGGACTCACTGAAGCTTTCTTT
NA	once	TRBJ2-5	TRBV5-4	CASSLDRYQETQYF	TGTGCCAGCAGCCTTGACAGGTACCAAGAGACCCAGTACTTC
NA	NA	TRBJ1-6	TRBV9	CASSVEPDRSPLHF	TGTGCCAGCAGCGTAGAACCCGACAGATCACCCCTCCACTTT
TRBD1	NA	TRBJ2-7	TRBV5-1	CASSSRTGVGSYEQYF	TGCGCCAGCAGCTCCAGGACAGGGGTAGGGTCCTACGAGCAGTACTTC
TRBD1	NA	TRBJ1-2	TRBV6-6	CASTKSGQGAWGYTF	TGTGCCAGCACTAAAAGCGGACAGGGGGCTTGGGGCTACACCTTC
TRBD2	NA	TRBJ2-7	TRBV3-1/TRBV3-2	CASSQSLSGVKTYEQYF	TGTGCCAGCAGCCAATCCCTTAGCGGGGTAAAAACCTACGAGCAGTACTTC
TRBD2	NA	TRBJ2-1	TRBV11-3	CASSLHSAGDRQFF	TGTGCCAGCAGCTTACATTCAGCGGGGGACCGACAATTCTTC
TRBD1	NA	TRBJ1-2	TRBV29-1	CSVPTGQGILGYTF	TGCAGCGTTCCTACCGGACAGGGGATTCTTGGCTACACCTTC
NA	NA	TRBJ2-5	TRBV4-1	CASSPPRGAAQETQYF	TGCGCCAGCAGCCCCCCACGAGGTGCGGCCCAAGAGACCCAGTACTTC
TRBD1	NA	TRBJ2-1	TRBV29-1	CSADRDNYNEQFF	TGCAGCGCTGACAGGGACAACTACAATGAGCAGTTCTTC
TRBD1	many	TRBJ2-2	TRBV19	CAISGTANTGELFF	TGTGCCATTTCCGGGACAGCGAACACCGGGGAGCTGTTTTTT
TRBD1	NA	TRBJ1-2	TRBV30	CAWSPPGTGRNGYTF	TGTGCCTGGAGTCCCCCGGGGACAGGGAGAAATGGCTACACCTTC
TRBD2	NA	TRBJ2-5	TRBV3-1/TRBV3-2	CASSQAIAGGLETQYF	TGTGCCAGCAGCCAGGCCATAGCGGGGGGGCTGGAGACCCAGTACTTC